This record concerns one T cell receptor beta chain sequence. Antigen specificity is unknown. Sequencing relied on immunoSEQ assay v3.0, run at survey level. Sequencing used immunoSEQ multiplex PCR; TCRdb keeps in-frame clones, though not all of them. The sample lists 25,000 to 40,000 clones, about 96% occurring once. This entry comes from a study of long-term antiretroviral therapy in people with HIV. About the research overall: Earliest sampling preceded the 2015 immediate-ART recommendation by about a decade. Whole-study findings and limits: Diversity rose after ART but stayed below transplant donor controls.

Germline CDR1 is WNHNN and CDR2 is SYGVQD (reference sequence). This CDR3 has 14 residues. Trimming removed 5 bases from V and 2 bases from J, with 9 bases in between. The V gene is TRBV10-1, the J gene TRBJ2-2; maybe TRBD1 (6 bases). This TCR was sampled from a man aged 25 to 40 with HIV. The sample consisted of unsorted PBMCs, taken around 6.6 years after starting antiretroviral therapy. Written as DNA, the CDR3 is TGCGCCAGCAGTTGGACAGATAACACCGGGGAGCTGTTTTTT. Its translation: CASSWTDNTGELFF.